A selection of T cell receptor beta chains follows, all from one sample in a study of regulatory T cells in long-lasting Graves disease. TCRdb reprocessed the multiplex PCR reads via MiXCR and lists one record per CDR3 protein. The sample includes 350,000 to 400,000 distinct CDR3 sequences, around 16% of them seen just once. The same sample was also studied in work on T cells in Graves' hyperthyroidism and ophthalmopathy.

Sequences were derived from peripheral blood mononuclear cells (PBMCs), sampled at new diagnosis, from a patient treated with antithyroid drugs. The receptors here all came from a woman under 30 with Graves disease. The CDR3 runs from the conserved cysteine through the conserved F or W. A D gene is named only where the DNA matches it firmly. Size is stated for part of the rows, as once, few or many counts, or as a class when the clone is expanded.

clone size: many
V gene: TRBV6-1
J gene: TRBJ1-6
D gene: NA
CDR3 DNA: TGTGCCAGGGGAGAAAGTAATTCACCCCTCCACTTT
CDR3 protein: CARGESNSPLHF

clone size: NA
V gene: TRBV28
J gene: TRBJ2-3
D gene: NA
CDR3 DNA: TGTGCCAGCCTTGTTTCTGGGGAGTCAGATACGCAGTATTTT
CDR3 protein: CASLVSGESDTQYF

clone size: many
V gene: TRBV7-7
J gene: TRBJ2-5
D gene: TRBD1
CDR3 DNA: TGTGCTAGCAGTCTGGGACAGGGAGGATGGTTCCAAGAGACCCAGTACTTC
CDR3 protein: CASSLGQGGWFQETQYF

clone size: many
V gene: TRBV7-8
J gene: TRBJ2-3
D gene: NA
CDR3 DNA: TGTGCCAGCAGCTTTCGAGGAAACGGGACAAGGAGGCCGGATACGCAGTATTTT
CDR3 protein: CASSFRGNGTRRPDTQYF

clone size: many
V gene: TRBV27
J gene: TRBJ2-3
D gene: NA
CDR3 DNA: TGTGCCAGCTACGCGGCCTCTACGCAGTATTTT
CDR3 protein: CASYAASTQYF

clone size: many
V gene: TRBV30
J gene: TRBJ2-1
D gene: TRBD2
CDR3 DNA: TGTGCCTGGACACGGGGACTAGCGAAAAATGAGCAGTTCTTC
CDR3 protein: CAWTRGLAKNEQFF

clone size: many
V gene: TRBV3-1
J gene: TRBJ1-5
D gene: NA
CDR3 DNA: TGTGCCAGCAGCCAAGGGGGACGGTCGCCCCAGCATTTT
CDR3 protein: CASSQGGRSPQHF

clone size: few
V gene: TRBV10-3
J gene: TRBJ2-4
D gene: NA
CDR3 DNA: TGTGCCATCAGTGAGTCGAGTTCAGGAATGGCAAACATTCAGTACTTC
CDR3 protein: CAISESSSGMANIQYF

clone size: NA
V gene: TRBV6-1
J gene: TRBJ2-3
D gene: NA
CDR3 DNA: TGTGCCAGCAGTGAACGGCAGGCGAGTAGCACAGATACGCAGTATTTT
CDR3 protein: CASSERQASSTDTQYF

clone size: few
V gene: TRBV2
J gene: TRBJ2-7
D gene: TRBD2
CDR3 DNA: TGTGCCAGCAGTGGATTCGGAGCGGGGGGGCTCCACGAGCAGTACTTC
CDR3 protein: CASSGFGAGGLHEQYF

clone size: medium-sized
V gene: TRBV2
J gene: TRBJ2-1
D gene: NA
CDR3 DNA: TGTGCCAGCAGTGGAGGACTCGATGAGCAGTTCTTC
CDR3 protein: CASSGGLDEQFF

clone size: many
V gene: TRBV7-6
J gene: TRBJ2-1
D gene: NA
CDR3 DNA: TGTGCCAGCAGCTTAAGGGTCGGCAATGAGCAGTTCTTC
CDR3 protein: CASSLRVGNEQFF

clone size: many
V gene: TRBV20-1
J gene: TRBJ2-7
D gene: NA
CDR3 DNA: TGCAGTGCCATCTTTCCGGGGGTATACGATGAGCAGTACTTC
CDR3 protein: CSAIFPGVYDEQYF

clone size: NA
V gene: TRBV15
J gene: TRBJ1-1
D gene: NA
CDR3 DNA: TGTGCCACCAGCAGGACGGACCGTCCTGAAGCTTTCTTT
CDR3 protein: CATSRTDRPEAFF

clone size: many
V gene: TRBV3-1
J gene: TRBJ1-2
D gene: NA
CDR3 DNA: TGTGCCAGCAGCCAAGCCGGGACCTATGGCTACACCTTC
CDR3 protein: CASSQAGTYGYTF

clone size: many
V gene: TRBV5-1
J gene: TRBJ2-2
D gene: TRBD2
CDR3 DNA: TGCGCCAGCAGCCAATACCTAGCGGGGGGTTCCGGGGAGCTGTTTTTT
CDR3 protein: CASSQYLAGGSGELFF

clone size: NA
V gene: TRBV6-1
J gene: TRBJ1-4
D gene: NA
CDR3 DNA: TGTGCCAGCAGCCCCAGGGGTACTAATGAAAAACTGTTTTTT
CDR3 protein: CASSPRGTNEKLFF

clone size: many
V gene: TRBV29-1
J gene: TRBJ2-1
D gene: NA
CDR3 DNA: TGCAGCGTTGATTCGTGGTGGGGGCTCCATGCGGATACATCCTACAATGAGCAGTTCTTC
CDR3 protein: CSVDSWWGLHADTSYNEQFF

clone size: NA
V gene: TRBV11-2
J gene: TRBJ2-1
D gene: TRBD2
CDR3 DNA: TGTGCCAGCAGCGTCCGTAGCGGGAGGGCCAATGAGCAGTTCTTC
CDR3 protein: CASSVRSGRANEQFF

clone size: few
V gene: TRBV20-1
J gene: TRBJ2-3
D gene: NA
CDR3 DNA: TGCAGTGCGCCGAAGCGGGCCGGGTCAGATACGCAGTATTTT
CDR3 protein: CSAPKRAGSDTQYF

clone size: NA
V gene: TRBV5-1
J gene: TRBJ1-6
D gene: TRBD1
CDR3 DNA: TGCGCCAGCAGCTTGTTGGGACAGGGGTATTCACCCCTCCACTTT
CDR3 protein: CASSLLGQGYSPLHF

clone size: many
V gene: TRBV20-1
J gene: TRBJ2-7
D gene: TRBD1
CDR3 DNA: TGCAGTGCTAGAAAGCCGGGACAGTACTACGAGCAGTACTTC
CDR3 protein: CSARKPGQYYEQYF

clone size: few
V gene: TRBV20-1
J gene: TRBJ1-5
D gene: NA
CDR3 DNA: TGCAGTGCTCGGGCCCTCAATCAGCCCCAGCATTTT
CDR3 protein: CSARALNQPQHF

clone size: many
V gene: TRBV28
J gene: TRBJ2-1
D gene: NA
CDR3 DNA: TGTGCCAGCAGTTTATCGACAATTGAGCAGTTCTTC
CDR3 protein: CASSLSTIEQFF

clone size: NA
V gene: TRBV19
J gene: TRBJ1-6
D gene: NA
CDR3 DNA: TGTGCCAGTAGTATTGGGCCGGATAATTCACCCCTCCACTTT
CDR3 protein: CASSIGPDNSPLHF

clone size: many
V gene: TRBV5-1
J gene: TRBJ2-7
D gene: NA
CDR3 DNA: TGCGCCAGCAGCGGACAGTCCTACGAGCAGTACTTC
CDR3 protein: CASSGQSYEQYF

clone size: few
V gene: TRBV20-1
J gene: TRBJ2-7
D gene: TRBD2
CDR3 DNA: TGCAGTGATACCCCCGGTGGGACTAGCGGGGGCTATGGACACGAGCAGTACTTC
CDR3 protein: CSDTPGGTSGGYGHEQYF

clone size: many
V gene: TRBV24-1
J gene: TRBJ2-1
D gene: NA
CDR3 DNA: TGTGCCACCAGTGATTCACAGGGCCGCTCCTACAATGAGCAGTTCTTC
CDR3 protein: CATSDSQGRSYNEQFF

clone size: many
V gene: TRBV7-2
J gene: TRBJ2-3
D gene: TRBD1
CDR3 DNA: TGTGCCAGCAGCCGAGACAGGGTCGGCACGCAGTATTTT
CDR3 protein: CASSRDRVGTQYF

clone size: many
V gene: TRBV30
J gene: TRBJ2-7
D gene: TRBD1
CDR3 DNA: TGTGCCTGGGATACCGGGACAGGGGCCTCCTACGAGCAGTACTTC
CDR3 protein: CAWDTGTGASYEQYF

clone size: many
V gene: TRBV6-1
J gene: TRBJ1-1
D gene: NA
CDR3 DNA: TGTGCCAGCACCTTGACGAGCGGAAGCACTGAAGCTTTCTTT
CDR3 protein: CASTLTSGSTEAFF

clone size: many
V gene: TRBV7-9
J gene: TRBJ2-5
D gene: TRBD1
CDR3 DNA: TGTGCCAGCAGCCTCGGGACAGCGCACGAGACCCAGTACTTC
CDR3 protein: CASSLGTAHETQYF

clone size: NA
V gene: TRBV4-1
J gene: TRBJ2-7
D gene: NA
CDR3 DNA: TGCGCCAGCAGCCAAGTGGCGGGGACAGCACCTTACGAGCAGTACTTC
CDR3 protein: CASSQVAGTAPYEQYF

clone size: many
V gene: TRBV20-1
J gene: TRBJ2-1
D gene: NA
CDR3 DNA: TGCAGTGCTAGAGAAAACAGGGAAATAGCTGAGCAGTTCTTC
CDR3 protein: CSARENREIAEQFF

clone size: few
V gene: TRBV15
J gene: TRBJ1-1
D gene: TRBD1
CDR3 DNA: TGTGCCACCAGCAGAGTACAGGGGGGCACTGAAGCTTTCTTT
CDR3 protein: CATSRVQGGTEAFF

clone size: NA
V gene: TRBV6-1
J gene: TRBJ1-5
D gene: TRBD1
CDR3 DNA: TGTGCCAGCAGCTCCCCAGGGGGCGCCGGCAATCAGCCCCAGCATTTT
CDR3 protein: CASSSPGGAGNQPQHF

clone size: many
V gene: TRBV7-9
J gene: TRBJ2-1
D gene: NA
CDR3 DNA: TGTGCCAGCAGCTTAGATCGGAGGGTTTACAATGAGCAGTTCTTC
CDR3 protein: CASSLDRRVYNEQFF